This paragraph covers one TCR beta chain sequence. V was clipped by 0 bases and J by 5 bases, with 10 bases between them. The CDR3 totals 15 residues. CDR1 is SGHTA, CDR2 FQGTGA, per germline. This entry comes from a study of blood T cell repertoires in COVID-19. Study at large: Samples came from the United States, Italy and Spain, spanning acute and convalescent COVID-19. In each case, the material was cDNA or gDNA derived from T cells, B-cell-depleted T cells, or PBMCs.

Recruits, aged about 18 to 90 years, lived in approximately 26 US areas. Authors' methods: Reference gene primer amplification gave estimated nucleated cell counts. Produced via immunoSEQ multiplex PCR; TCRdb's table is partial and in-frame only. V and J calls and clone size are copied from that table; D and trimming were computed from the DNA. The sample holds 300,000 to 400,000 clones, roughly 90% seen once. V usage is TRBV7-3 and J usage is TRBJ2-2; the D is unclear. Sequenced sample: PBMCs or T cells enriched from blood (not recorded which). This receptor was taken from a man aged 55 to 70 who had recovered from COVID-19. This chain's CDR3 is CASSLTSRVTGELFF. The CDR3 DNA reads as TGTGCCAGCAGCTTAACGTCCCGGGTGACCGGGGAGCTGTTTTTT.